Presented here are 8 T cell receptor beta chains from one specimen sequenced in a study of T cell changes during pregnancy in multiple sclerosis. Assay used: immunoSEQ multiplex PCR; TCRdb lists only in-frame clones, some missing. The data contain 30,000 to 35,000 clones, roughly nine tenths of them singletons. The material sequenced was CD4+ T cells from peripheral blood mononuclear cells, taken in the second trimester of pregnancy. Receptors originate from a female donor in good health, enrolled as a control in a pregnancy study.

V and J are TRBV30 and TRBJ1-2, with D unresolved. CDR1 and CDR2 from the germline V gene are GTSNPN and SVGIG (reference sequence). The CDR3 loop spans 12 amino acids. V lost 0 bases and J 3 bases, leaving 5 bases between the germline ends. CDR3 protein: CAWSVYYYGYTF. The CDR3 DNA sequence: TGTGCCTGGAGTGTATATTACTATGGCTACACCTTC. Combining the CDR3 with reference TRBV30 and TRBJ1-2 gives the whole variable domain SQTIHQWPATLVQPVGSPLSLECTVEGTSNPNLYWYRQAAGRGLQLLFYSVGIGQISSEVPQNLSASRPQDRQFILSSKKLLLSDSGFYLCAWSVYYYGYTFGSGTRLTVV.

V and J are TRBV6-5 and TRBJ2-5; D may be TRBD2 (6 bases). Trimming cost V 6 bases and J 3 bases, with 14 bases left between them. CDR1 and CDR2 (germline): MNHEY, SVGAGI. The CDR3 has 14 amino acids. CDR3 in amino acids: CASSRGTGEETQYF. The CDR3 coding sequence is TGTGCCAGCAGCCGTGGGACGGGGGAAGAGACCCAGTACTTC.

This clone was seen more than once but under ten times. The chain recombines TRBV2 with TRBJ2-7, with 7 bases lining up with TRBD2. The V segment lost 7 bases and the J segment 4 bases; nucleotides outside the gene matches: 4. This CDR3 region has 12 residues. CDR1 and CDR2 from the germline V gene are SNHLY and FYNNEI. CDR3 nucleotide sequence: TGTGCCAGCACCTGGGACTATTACGAGCAGTACTTC. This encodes CASTWDYYEQYF. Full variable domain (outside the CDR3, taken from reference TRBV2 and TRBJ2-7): EPEVTQTPSHQVTQMGQEVILRCVPISNHLYFYWYRQILGQKVEFLVSFYNNEISEKSEIFDDQFSVERPDGSNFTLKIRSTKLEDSAMYFCASTWDYYEQYFGPGTRLTVT.

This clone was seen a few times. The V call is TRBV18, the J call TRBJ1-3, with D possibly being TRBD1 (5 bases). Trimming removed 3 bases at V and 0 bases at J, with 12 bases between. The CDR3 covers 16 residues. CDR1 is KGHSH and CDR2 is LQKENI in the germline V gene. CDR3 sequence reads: CASSPSTAYSGNTIYF. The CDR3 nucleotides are TGTGCCAGCTCACCTTCGACAGCTTACTCTGGAAACACCATATATTTT.

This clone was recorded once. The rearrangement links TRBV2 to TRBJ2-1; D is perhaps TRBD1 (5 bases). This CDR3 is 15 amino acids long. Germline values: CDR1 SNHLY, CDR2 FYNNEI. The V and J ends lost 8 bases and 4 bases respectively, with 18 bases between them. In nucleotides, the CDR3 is TGTGCCAGCGTAAAGCAGGGAAACTCTTACAATGAGCAGTTCTTC. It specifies CASVKQGNSYNEQFF.

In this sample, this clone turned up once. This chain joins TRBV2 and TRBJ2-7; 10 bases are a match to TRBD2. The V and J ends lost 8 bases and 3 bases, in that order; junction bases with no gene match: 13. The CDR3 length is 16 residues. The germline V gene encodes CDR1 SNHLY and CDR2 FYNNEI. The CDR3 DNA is TGTGCCAGCCTAGGGAGCGGGAGGGCCCACTACTACGAGCAGTACTTC. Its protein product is CASLGSGRAHYYEQYF.

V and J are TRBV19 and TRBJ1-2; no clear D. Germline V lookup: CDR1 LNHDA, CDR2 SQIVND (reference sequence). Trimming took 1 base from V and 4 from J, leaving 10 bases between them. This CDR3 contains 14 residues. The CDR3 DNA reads TGTGCCAGTAGTATAGTTGGGCAGAGCTATGGCTACACCTTC. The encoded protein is CASSIVGQSYGYTF. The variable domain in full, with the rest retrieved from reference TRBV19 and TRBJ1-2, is DGGITQSPKYLFRKEGQNVTLSCEQNLNHDAMYWYRQDPGQGLRLIYYSQIVNDFQKGDIAEGYSVSREKKESFPLTVTSAQKNPTAFYLCASSIVGQSYGYTFGSGTRLTVV.

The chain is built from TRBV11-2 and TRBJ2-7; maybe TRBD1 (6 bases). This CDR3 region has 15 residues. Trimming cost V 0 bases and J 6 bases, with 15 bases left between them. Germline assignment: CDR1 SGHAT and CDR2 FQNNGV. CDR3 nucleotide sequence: TGTGCCAGCAGCTTAGAGTTTACAGGGTCGATCGAGCAGTACTTC. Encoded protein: CASSLEFTGSIEQYF.